A selection of T cell receptor beta chains follows, all from one sample in a study of shared clonotypes between healthy human individuals. Assay: immunoSEQ multiplex PCR; the TCRdb copy retains only in-frame clones and omits some. The data show about 450,000 clones, with less than 80% seen just once and 10% to 15% held by the top ten. Sequencing was done on a sample of PBMCs. All receptors derive from a woman aged 40 to 50 in good health. Some clones in this sample may be carry-over from other donors' samples. Each CDR3 is given with its conserved first and last residue. The D gene is left open where the match is weak. Not every row has a clone size; where given, it reads once, few, many or a size class.

CDR3 protein,CDR3 DNA,D gene,clone size,J gene,V gene
CASSLDPGEPQHF,TGTGCCAGCAGCTTAGATCCGGGGGAGCCCCAGCATTTT,-,once,TRBJ1-5,TRBV11-2
CAWSVKGFEQYF,TGTGCCTGGAGTGTTAAGGGCTTCGAGCAGTACTTC,-,-,TRBJ2-7,TRBV30
CASRAPQPRPLMGEQFF,TGTGCAAGTCGCGCCCCCCAGCCCAGACCCCTTATGGGTGAGCAGTTCTTC,-,-,TRBJ2-1,TRBV12-2
CASSLDRPYRETQYF,TGTGCCAGCAGTCTGGACAGGCCTTACCGGGAGACCCAGTACTTC,TRBD1,-,TRBJ2-5,TRBV2
CASSLGGVYNEQFF,TGTGCCAGCAGCTTAGGAGGGGTCTACAATGAGCAGTTCTTC,-,-,TRBJ2-1,TRBV7-3
CAWSVPTPGSGTGELFF,TGTGCCTGGAGTGTCCCTACCCCAGGGTCGGGGACCGGGGAGCTGTTTTTT,-,-,TRBJ2-2,TRBV30
CASSLRTGELFF,TGTGCCAGCAGCTTGAGGACCGGGGAGCTGTTTTTT,-,few,TRBJ2-2,TRBV11-1
CATSRGGTGGYEQYF,TGTGCCACCAGCAGAGGGGGGACAGGGGGCTACGAGCAGTACTTC,TRBD1,-,TRBJ2-7,TRBV15
CASSQDWESREQYF,TGCGCCAGCAGCCAAGATTGGGAGTCGCGCGAGCAGTACTTC,-,-,TRBJ2-7,TRBV4-3
CASSLAVQETQYF,TGCGCCAGCAGCTTGGCGGTCCAAGAGACCCAGTACTTC,-,once,TRBJ2-5,TRBV5-1
CSAGYNEQFF,TGCAGTGCCGGTTACAATGAGCAGTTCTTC,-,-,TRBJ2-1,TRBV20-1
CASSPGTGGQYEQYF,TGTGCCAGCAGTCCCGGGACAGGGGGCCAGTACGAGCAGTACTTC,TRBD1,-,TRBJ2-7,TRBV28
CASSWGDRGYEQYF,TGCGCCAGCAGCTGGGGGGACAGGGGCTACGAGCAGTACTTC,TRBD1,-,TRBJ2-7,TRBV5-1
CAWNHGRVPAAFAGELFF,TGTGCCTGGAACCACGGGCGGGTGCCGGCGGCATTCGCCGGGGAGCTGTTTTTT,-,-,TRBJ2-2,TRBV30
CASSLDSNQPQHF,TGTGCCAGCAGCTTAGATAGCAATCAGCCCCAGCATTTT,-,-,TRBJ1-5,TRBV7-2
CASSLALAGGADTQYF,TGTGCCAGCAGCTTGGCGCTAGCGGGAGGGGCAGATACGCAGTATTTT,TRBD2,-,TRBJ2-3,TRBV5-6
CASTHIGLAGRNEQYF,TGTGCCAGCACCCATATCGGACTAGCGGGACGGAACGAGCAGTACTTC,TRBD2,once,TRBJ2-7,TRBV27
CASSEINTGELFF,TGTGCCAGCAGCGAGATAAACACCGGGGAGCTGTTTTTT,-,once,TRBJ2-2,TRBV9
CASRAGTREYF,TGTGCCAGCAGGGCCGGGACTAGAGAGTATTTT,TRBD2,-,TRBJ2-3,TRBV2
CASSRYEGVSPLHF,TGTGCCAGCAGCCGATACGAGGGGGTTTCACCCCTCCACTTT,-,-,TRBJ1-6,TRBV5-6
CASSGTGTGEETQYF,TGCGCCAGCAGCGGAACCGGGACAGGGGAGGAGACCCAGTACTTC,TRBD1,-,TRBJ2-5,TRBV5-1
CASSIGGAYTGELFF,TGTGCCAGTAGTATCGGGGGTGCTTACACCGGGGAGCTGTTTTTT,-,few,TRBJ2-2,TRBV19
CASSPSPIEAGEQYF,TGCGCCAGCAGCCCCTCTCCCATAGAGGCGGGAGAGCAGTACTTC,-,-,TRBJ2-7,TRBV4-3
CASSLPGQGNYGYTF,TGTGCCAGCAGCTTGCCGGGACAGGGAAACTATGGCTACACCTTC,TRBD1,once,TRBJ1-2,TRBV5-4
CASRPSGTNSYEQYF,TGCGCCAGCAGGCCCTCCGGGACAAACTCCTACGAGCAGTACTTC,-,-,TRBJ2-7,TRBV5-1
CASTRTGANYGYTF,TGTGCCAGCACCAGGACAGGGGCTAACTATGGCTACACCTTC,TRBD1,-,TRBJ1-2,TRBV2
CASSRGQTNTEAFF,TGTGCCAGCAGCCGGGGACAGACGAACACTGAAGCTTTCTTT,TRBD1,-,TRBJ1-1,TRBV7-6